This TCR beta chain comes out of a study of blood T cell repertoires in COVID-19. A single count supports this clone. Using immunoSEQ multiplex PCR, the repertoire was profiled, and TCRdb retains in-frame clones only, with some absent. The sample includes hundreds of thousands of clones, 87% seen only once; the top ten take more than 5%. This CDR3 is built from 12 residues. V was clipped by 2 bases and J by 10 bases, with 10 bases between them. Germline V gives CDR1 SGHDT, CDR2 YYEEEE. The TCR sequence derives from a woman aged 45 to 65 with COVID-19, enrolled during active disease. This sequence joins TRBV5-6 and TRBJ2-4; no reliable D call. The source material was peripheral blood. DNA for the CDR3: TGTGCCAGCAGCTTATATGGCCTTATTCAGTACTTC. Translated, it gives CASSLYGLIQYF.